These 9 T cell receptor beta chains share one sample of origin, sequenced in a study of blood T cell repertoires in COVID-19. Measured with immunoSEQ multiplex PCR; TCRdb has only the in-frame clones, and not every one. The data show under 150,000 clones, with more than 70% seen just once and around 26% held by the top ten. Sequenced sample: peripheral blood. Receptor source: a human donor in a cohort sampled during active COVID-19.

The chain combines TRBV4-1 with TRBJ2-3, with 8 bases matching TRBD2. CDR3 length: 15 amino acids. Germline loops: CDR1 MGHRA, CDR2 YSYEKL. Losses at the gene ends were 0 bases for V and 4 bases for J; bases not matched to a gene: 3. The CDR3 loop is CASSQEGLASDTQYF. Here the CDR3 DNA reads TGCGCCAGCAGCCAAGAAGGACTAGCATCAGATACGCAGTATTTT.

This rearrangement joins TRBV2 to TRBJ2-5; 8 bases match TRBD1. CDR3 length equals 15 residues. Germline assignment: CDR1 SNHLY and CDR2 FYNNEI. With 1 base clipped from V and 4 bases from J, the junction kept 5 bases outside the gene matches. CDR3 residues: CASSEGGQAGETQYF. DNA for the CDR3: TGTGCCAGCAGTGAAGGGGGACAGGCGGGAGAGACCCAGTACTTC.

This clone occurred once. V usage is TRBV12-5 and J usage is TRBJ1-1; D not resolved. Trimming took 3 bases from V and 7 from J, leaving 12 bases between them. CDR1 LGHNT and CDR2 FRNRAP come from the germline V gene. The CDR3 sequence is 13 residues long. CDR3 in DNA: TGTGCTAGTGGTTTACCGCACGGTGTTGAAGCTTTCTTT. It codes for CASGLPHGVEAFF.

The CDR3 protein is CASSPFRGGAGETQYF. In DNA, the CDR3 is TGTGCCAGCAGCCCCTTCCGCGGGGGGGCGGGAGAGACCCAGTACTTC. The V gene is TRBV7-9, the J gene TRBJ2-5, with 9 bases matching TRBD2. After removal of 5 bases from V and 4 bases from J, the junction contained 11 bases not matched to a gene. This CDR3 comprises 16 residues. Germline V gene lookup returns CDR1 SEHNR and CDR2 FQNEAQ (reference sequence).

The chain employs TRBV6-5 and TRBJ2-5; 8 bases line up with TRBD2. Trimming removed 6 bases from V and 4 bases from J; junction bases left unmatched: 10. Germline lookup yields CDR1 MNHEY and CDR2 SVGAGI. The CDR3 runs to 15 residues. The CDR3 nucleotides are TGTGCCAGCAGCATTAGCGGGATCCCCGGAGAGACCCAGTACTTC. This encodes CASSISGIPGETQYF.

This rearrangement joins TRBV7-3 to TRBJ2-3, with 13 bases matching TRBD2. V trimming: 4 bases; J trimming: 3 bases; junction bases outside the gene matches: 7. This CDR3 comprises 17 residues. The germline V gene has CDR1 SGHTA and CDR2 FQGTGA. The CDR3 reads CASSSLPGLAGTDTQYF. The CDR3 DNA is TGTGCCAGCAGCTCACTTCCGGGACTAGCGGGGACAGATACGCAGTATTTT.

The chain combines TRBV3-1 (or the pseudogene TRBV3-2) with TRBJ2-4, with TRBD2 matching over 8 bases. The germline V gene encodes CDR1 LGHDT and CDR2 YNNKEL (reference sequence). This CDR3 is 17 amino acids long. With V trimmed by 1 base and J by 0 bases, 5 bases remained unmatched. The CDR3 DNA is TGTGCCAGCAGCCAAGGATTAGCGGGGCTAGCCAAAAACATTCAGTACTTC. This sequence encodes CASSQGLAGLAKNIQYF.

V is TRBV7-2 and J is TRBJ2-7; TRBD1 matches 9 bases. The V gene end was trimmed by 5 bases and the J gene end by 4 bases; junction bases not matched to a gene: 6. The germline gives CDR1 SGHTA, CDR2 FQGNSA. The CDR3 runs to 14 residues. This chain's CDR3 is CASSVGQGWYEQYF. The CDR3 bases are TGTGCCAGCAGCGTGGGACAGGGATGGTACGAGCAGTACTTC. The entire variable domain, with the rest obtained from reference TRBV7-2 and TRBJ2-7, is as follows: GAGVSQSPSNKVTEKGKDVELRCDPISGHTALYWYRQSLGQGLEFLIYFQGNSAPDKSGLPSDRFSAERTGGSVSTLTIQRTQQEDSAVYLCASSVGQGWYEQYFGPGTRLTVT.

The chain combines TRBV19 with TRBJ2-5; 8 bases agree with TRBD1. This CDR3 is 13 amino acids long. Trimming took 9 bases from V and 2 from J; bases not matched to a gene: 5. CDR1 is LNHDA and CDR2 is SQIVND in the germline V gene (reference sequence). CDR3 DNA: TGTGCCAGCGCAGGACAGGGTCAAGAGACCCAGTACTTC. It encodes CASAGQGQETQYF.